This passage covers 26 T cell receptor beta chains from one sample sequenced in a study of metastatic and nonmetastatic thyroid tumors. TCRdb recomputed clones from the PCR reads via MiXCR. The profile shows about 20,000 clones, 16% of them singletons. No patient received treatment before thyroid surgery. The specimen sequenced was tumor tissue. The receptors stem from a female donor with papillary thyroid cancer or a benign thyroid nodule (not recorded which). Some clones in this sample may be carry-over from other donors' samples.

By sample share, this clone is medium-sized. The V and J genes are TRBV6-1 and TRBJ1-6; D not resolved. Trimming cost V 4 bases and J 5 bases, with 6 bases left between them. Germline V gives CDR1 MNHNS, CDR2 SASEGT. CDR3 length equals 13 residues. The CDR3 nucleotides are TGTGCCAGCAGTGCCTCGCATAATTCACCCCTCCACTTT. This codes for CASSASHNSPLHF.

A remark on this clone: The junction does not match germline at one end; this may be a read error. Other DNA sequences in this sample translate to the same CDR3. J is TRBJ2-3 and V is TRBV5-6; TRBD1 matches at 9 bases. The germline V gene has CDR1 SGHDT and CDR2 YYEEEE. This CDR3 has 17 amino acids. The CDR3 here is CASSSLTGDRGKYTQYF. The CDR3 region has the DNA TGTGCCAGCAGCTCATTAACCGGCGACAGGGGGAAATATACACAGTATTTT. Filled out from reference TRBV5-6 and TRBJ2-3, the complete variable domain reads DAGVTQSPTHLIKTRGQQVTLRCSPKSGHDTVSWYQQALGQGPQFIFQYYEEEERQRGNFPDRFSGHQFPNYSSELNVNALLLGDSALYLCASSSLTGDRGKYTQYFGPGTRLTVL.

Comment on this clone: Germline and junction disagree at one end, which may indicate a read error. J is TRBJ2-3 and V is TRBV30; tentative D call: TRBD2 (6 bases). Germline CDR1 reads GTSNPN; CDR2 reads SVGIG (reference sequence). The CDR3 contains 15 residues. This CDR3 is CAWMASVRWGDTQYF. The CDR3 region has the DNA TGTGCCTGGATGGCTAGCGTGAGGTGGGGAGATACTCAGTATTTT. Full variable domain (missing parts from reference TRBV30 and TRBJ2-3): SQTIHQWPATLVQPVGSPLSLECTVEGTSNPNLYWYRQAAGRGLQLLFYSVGIGQISSEVPQNLSASRPQDRQFILSSKKLLLSDSGFYLCAWMASVRWGDTQYFGPGTRLTVL.

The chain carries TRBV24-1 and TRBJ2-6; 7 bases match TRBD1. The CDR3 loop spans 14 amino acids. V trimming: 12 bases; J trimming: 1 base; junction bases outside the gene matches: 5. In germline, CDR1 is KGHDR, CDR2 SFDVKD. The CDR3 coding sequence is TGTGCCTCTTCACAGGGGTCTGGGGCCAACGTCCTGACTTTC. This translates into CASSQGSGANVLTF.

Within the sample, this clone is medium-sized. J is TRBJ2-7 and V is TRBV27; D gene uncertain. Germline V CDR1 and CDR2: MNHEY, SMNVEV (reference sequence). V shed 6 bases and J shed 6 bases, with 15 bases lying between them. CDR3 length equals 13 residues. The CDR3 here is CASSPGADPEQYF. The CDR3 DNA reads TGTGCCAGCAGCCCAGGCGCAGATCCCGAGCAGTACTTC.

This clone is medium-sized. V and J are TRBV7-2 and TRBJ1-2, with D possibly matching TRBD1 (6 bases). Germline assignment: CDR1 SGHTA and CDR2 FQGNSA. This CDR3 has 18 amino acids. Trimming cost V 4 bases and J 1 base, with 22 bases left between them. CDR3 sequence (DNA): TGTGCCAGCAGCTCCGTTAGGGGGTGGGGCCCTGATAACTATGGCTACACCTTC. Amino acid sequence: CASSSVRGWGPDNYGYTF.

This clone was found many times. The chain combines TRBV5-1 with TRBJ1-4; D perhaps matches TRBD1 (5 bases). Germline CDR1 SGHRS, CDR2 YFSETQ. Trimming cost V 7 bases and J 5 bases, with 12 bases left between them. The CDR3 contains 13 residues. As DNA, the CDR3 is TGCGCCAGCGGTCGGGACGAAAATGAAAAACTGTTTTTT. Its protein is CASGRDENEKLFF. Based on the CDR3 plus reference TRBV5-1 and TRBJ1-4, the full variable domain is KAGVTQTPRYLIKTRGQQVTLSCSPISGHRSVSWYQQTPGQGLQFLFEYFSETQRNKGNFPGRFSGRQFSNSRSEMNVSTLELGDSALYLCASGRDENEKLFFGSGTQLSVL.

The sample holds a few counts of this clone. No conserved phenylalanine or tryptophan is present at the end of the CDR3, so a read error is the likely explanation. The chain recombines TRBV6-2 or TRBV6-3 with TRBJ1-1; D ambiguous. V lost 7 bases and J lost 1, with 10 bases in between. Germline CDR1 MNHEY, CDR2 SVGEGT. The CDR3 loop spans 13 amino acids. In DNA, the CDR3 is TGTGCCAGCATTAAGACAAGGAACACTGAAGCTTTCCTT. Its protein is CASIKTRNTEAFL.

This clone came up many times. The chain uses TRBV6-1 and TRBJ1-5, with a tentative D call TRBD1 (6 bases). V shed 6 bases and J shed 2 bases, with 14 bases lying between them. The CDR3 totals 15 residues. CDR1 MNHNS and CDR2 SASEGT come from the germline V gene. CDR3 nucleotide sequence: TGTGCCAGCAGCCGGGGGTCAGGGGGCAATCAGCCCCAGCATTTT. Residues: CASSRGSGGNQPQHF.

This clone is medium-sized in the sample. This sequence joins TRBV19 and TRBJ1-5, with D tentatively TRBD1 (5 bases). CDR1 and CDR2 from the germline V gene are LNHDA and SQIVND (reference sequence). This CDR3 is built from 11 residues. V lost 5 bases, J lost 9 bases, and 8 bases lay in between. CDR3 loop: CASSAGLPQHF. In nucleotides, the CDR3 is TGTGCCAGTAGTGCAGGGTTGCCCCAGCATTTT.

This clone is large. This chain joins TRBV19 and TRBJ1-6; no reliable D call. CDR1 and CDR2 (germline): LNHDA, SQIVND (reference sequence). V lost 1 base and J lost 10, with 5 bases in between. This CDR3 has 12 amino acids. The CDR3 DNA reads TGTGCCAGTAGTATAGGTGGATCACCCCTCCACTTT. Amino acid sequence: CASSIGGSPLHF.

In DNA, the CDR3 is TGCGCCAGCAGTCCGGACAGCTATGGCTACACCTTC. This gives the protein CASSPDSYGYTF. The chain employs TRBV5-1 and TRBJ1-2, with D tentatively TRBD1 (6 bases). Trimming shortened V by 5 bases and J by 4 bases, and 9 bases separated the two germline ends. From germline, CDR1 is SGHRS and CDR2 YFSETQ. The CDR3 sequence is 12 residues long.

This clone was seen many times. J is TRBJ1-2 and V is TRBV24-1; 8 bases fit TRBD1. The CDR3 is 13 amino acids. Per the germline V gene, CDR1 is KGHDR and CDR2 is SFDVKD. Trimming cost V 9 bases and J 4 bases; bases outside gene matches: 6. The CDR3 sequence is CATAGQGGYGYTF. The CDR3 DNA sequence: TGTGCCACCGCAGGACAGGGAGGCTATGGCTACACCTTC.

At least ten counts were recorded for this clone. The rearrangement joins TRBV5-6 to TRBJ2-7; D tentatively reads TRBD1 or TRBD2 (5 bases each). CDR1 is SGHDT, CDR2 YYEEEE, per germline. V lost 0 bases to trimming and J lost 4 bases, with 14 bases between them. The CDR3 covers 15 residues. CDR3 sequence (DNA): TGTGCCAGCAGCTTGGGGGACCAGTATCTTTACGAGCAGTACTTC. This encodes CASSLGDQYLYEQYF.

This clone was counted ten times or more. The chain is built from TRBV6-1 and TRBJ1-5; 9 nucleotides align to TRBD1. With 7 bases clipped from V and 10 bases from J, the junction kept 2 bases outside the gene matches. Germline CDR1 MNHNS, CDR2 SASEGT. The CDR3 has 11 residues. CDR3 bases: TGTGCCAGCAATACAGGGGGCCCCCAGCATTTT. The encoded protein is CASNTGGPQHF.

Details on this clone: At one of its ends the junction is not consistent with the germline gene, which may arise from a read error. As DNA, the CDR3 is TGTGCCAGCATCCAACTAGCGGGAGTTGGGACAGATACTCAGTATTTT. Translating it yields CASIQLAGVGTDTQYF. V and J are TRBV3-1 and TRBJ2-3; 11 bases match TRBD2. The CDR3 is made up of 16 amino acids. CDR1 and CDR2 (germline): LGHDT, YNNKEL (reference sequence).

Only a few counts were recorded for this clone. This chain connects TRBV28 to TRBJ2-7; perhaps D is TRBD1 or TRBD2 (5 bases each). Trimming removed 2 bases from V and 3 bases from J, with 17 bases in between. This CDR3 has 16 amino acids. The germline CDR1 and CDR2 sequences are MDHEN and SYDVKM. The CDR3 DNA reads TGTGCCAGCAGTTTACGTCCCGGGACGCCTAACTACGAGCAGTACTTC. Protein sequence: CASSLRPGTPNYEQYF.

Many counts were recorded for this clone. The CDR3 sequence is CASSSDGDIQYF. CDR3 in DNA: TGTGCCAGCAGTTCGGACGGGGACATTCAGTACTTC. This chain links TRBV6-1 with TRBJ2-4; possibly TRBD2 for D (5 bases). This CDR3 is built from 12 residues. Germline V gene sequence: CDR1 MNHNS, CDR2 SASEGT. Trimming cost V 5 bases and J 8 bases, with 10 bases left between them.

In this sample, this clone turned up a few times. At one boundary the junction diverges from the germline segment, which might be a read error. The CDR3 DNA reads TGTGTCAGCAGGTCCGGGTCCTTCACCCTCCACTTT. Its protein product is CVSRSGSFTLHF. The chain carries TRBV12-3 or TRBV12-4 and TRBJ1-6; D is ambiguous. The CDR3 extends over 12 amino acids.

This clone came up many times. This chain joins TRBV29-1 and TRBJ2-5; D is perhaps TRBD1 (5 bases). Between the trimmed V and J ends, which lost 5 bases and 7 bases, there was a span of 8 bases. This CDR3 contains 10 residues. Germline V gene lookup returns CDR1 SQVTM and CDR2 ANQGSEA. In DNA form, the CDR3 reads TGCAGCGTTACCACAGGGACCCAGTACTTC. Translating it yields CSVTTGTQYF.

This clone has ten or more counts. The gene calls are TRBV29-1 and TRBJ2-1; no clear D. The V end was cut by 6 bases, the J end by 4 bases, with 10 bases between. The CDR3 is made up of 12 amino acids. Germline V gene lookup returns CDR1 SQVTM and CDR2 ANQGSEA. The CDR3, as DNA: TGCAGCGTCCAAGATTTATACAATGAGCAGTTCTTC. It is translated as CSVQDLYNEQFF.

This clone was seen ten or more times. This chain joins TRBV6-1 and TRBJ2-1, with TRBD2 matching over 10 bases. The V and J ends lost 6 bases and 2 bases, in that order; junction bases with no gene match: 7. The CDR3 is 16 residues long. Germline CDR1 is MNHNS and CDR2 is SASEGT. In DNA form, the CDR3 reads TGTGCCAGCAGCCCTTTAAGCGGGAGGGCCTACAATGAGCAGTTCTTC. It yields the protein CASSPLSGRAYNEQFF.

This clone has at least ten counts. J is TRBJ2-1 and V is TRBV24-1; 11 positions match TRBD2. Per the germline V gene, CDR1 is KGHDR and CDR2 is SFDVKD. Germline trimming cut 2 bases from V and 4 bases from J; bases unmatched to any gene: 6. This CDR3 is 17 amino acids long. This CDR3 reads CATSDSQLAGAYNEQFF. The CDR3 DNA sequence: TGTGCCACCAGTGATTCCCAACTAGCGGGAGCGTACAATGAGCAGTTCTTC.

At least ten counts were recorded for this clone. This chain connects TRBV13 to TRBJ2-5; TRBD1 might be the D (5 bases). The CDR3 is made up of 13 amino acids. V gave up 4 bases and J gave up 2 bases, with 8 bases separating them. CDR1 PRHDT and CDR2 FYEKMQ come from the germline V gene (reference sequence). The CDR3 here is CASSSDTQETQYF. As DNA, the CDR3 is TGTGCCAGCAGCTCGGACACTCAAGAGACCCAGTACTTC.

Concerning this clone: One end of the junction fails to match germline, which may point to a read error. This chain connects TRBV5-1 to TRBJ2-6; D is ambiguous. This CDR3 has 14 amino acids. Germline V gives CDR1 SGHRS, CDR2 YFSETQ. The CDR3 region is CASSSLSVANFLTF. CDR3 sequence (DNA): TGCGCCAGCAGCTCCCTCTCTGTGGCCAACTTCCTGACTTTC.

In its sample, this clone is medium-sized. The CDR3 region has the DNA TGCAGCGTCGCTTCGGGGACACTCAACTATGGCTACACCTTC. Its translation is CSVASGTLNYGYTF. V usage is TRBV29-1 and J usage is TRBJ1-2; TRBD1 is a possible D gene (6 bases). This CDR3 comprises 14 residues. Germline CDR1 and CDR2: SQVTM and ANQGSEA. V was shortened by 6 bases and J by 2 bases, with 16 bases between the two germline ends.